This TCR beta chain was identified during a study of control samples from healthy donors and cancer patients. This CDR3 comprises 14 residues. The trim removed 0 bases at V and 7 bases at J, leaving 2 bases unmatched. The germline CDR1 and CDR2 sequences are SGHRS and YFSETQ. Only in-frame clones appear in the TCRdb table, and some are missing; sequencing was by immunoSEQ multiplex PCR. The data contain 95,000 to 150,000 clones, 88% of them singletons. The material sequenced was blood. The chain recombines TRBV5-1 with TRBJ2-1; 9 bases map to TRBD1. This sequence was found in a man aged 35-49 years in good health. DNA of the CDR3: TGCGCCAGCAGCTTGGGAGGACAGGGGAATGAGCAGTTCTTC. Residues: CASSLGGQGNEQFF.